The clone carrying this TCR beta chain came up many times. Using its own MiXCR run on the RT-PCR reads, TCRdb lists one record per CDR3 protein. Altogether fewer than 800,000 distinct CDR3 sequences are present, over 12% being singletons, with the ten largest covering about 3.6%. Germline V gene sequence: CDR1 SQVTM, CDR2 ANQGSEA. The CDR3 runs 13 residues. The germline V and J ends were trimmed by 1 base and 4 bases, with 7 bases remaining between them. The TCR was taken from a female donor in good health, serving as a healthy control. The J gene is TRBJ2-2, the V gene TRBV29-1; D ambiguous. Sequenced: memory CD4+ T cells from blood. This chain's CDR3 is CSVEGELTGELFF. In nucleotides, the CDR3 is TGCAGCGTTGAAGGAGAACTCACCGGGGAGCTGTTTTTT.